Detailed here is one TCR beta chain. RNA transcripts gave rise to amplified TCR beta CDR3 regions. Carried out on the TCR CDR3, a first-round RT-PCR used the HTBI primer set. TCRdb redid the calling of the multiplex PCR reads with MiXCR, one entry per CDR3 protein. The repertoire holds 600,000 or so distinct CDR3 sequences, approximately 14% seen once, with around 7% in the top ten. The V end lost 6 bases, the J end lost 4 bases, and 13 bases lay between the germline ends. In germline, CDR1 is MGHRA, CDR2 YSYEKL. The CDR3 is 14 amino acids. The source of the sample is a study of T cells in Graves' hyperthyroidism and ophthalmopathy.

The chain recombines TRBV4-1 with TRBJ1-3, with D maybe TRBD1 (5 bases). This clonotype was obtained from a woman aged 18-30 years with Graves' ophthalmopathy. The material sequenced was blood. The CDR3 reads CASRAPEGGNTIYF. CDR3 bases: TGCGCCAGCAGGGCCCCGGAGGGGGGAAACACCATATATTTT.